This T cell receptor (beta chain) was sequenced for a study of blood T cell repertoires in COVID-19. Study information: Samples of COVID-19 (acute and convalescent) were obtained from the United States, Italy and Spain. Sample material is recorded as cDNA or gDNA derived from T cells, B-cell-depleted T cells, or PBMCs.

This clone was counted between two and nine times. This sample also contains other DNA sequences that code for the same CDR3. As processed by the authors: Amplification with reference gene primers provided the estimates of nucleated cell counts. Sequencing was performed with immunoSEQ multiplex PCR; in TCRdb, only in-frame clones are kept and a portion is missing. The DNA was the basis for D and trimming; V, J and clone size are from that table. This table has under 200,000 clones, less than 90% appearing once. V shed 5 bases and J shed 0 bases, with 11 bases lying between them. CDR1 MDHEN and CDR2 SYDVKM come from the germline V gene. The length of the CDR3 is 14 residues.

The chain joins TRBV28 to TRBJ2-7; D is perhaps TRBD1 (5 bases). The material sequenced was peripheral blood. The TCR was taken from a woman in her 70s with acute or convalescent COVID-19. CDR3 loop: CASSPLDNSYEQYF. The CDR3 nucleotides read TGTGCCAGCAGTCCCCTGGACAACTCCTACGAGCAGTACTTC. Together with reference TRBV28 and TRBJ2-7, the CDR3 gives the full variable domain: DVKVTQSSRYLVKRTGEKVFLECVQDMDHENMFWYRQDPGLGLRLIYFSYDVKMKEKGDIPEGYSVSREKKERFSLILESASTNQTSMYLCASSPLDNSYEQYFGPGTRLTVT.